These T cell receptor beta chains were read from a single sample in a study of Ad26.COV2.S vaccination and SARS-CoV-2 variants. Assay used: immunoSEQ multiplex PCR; TCRdb lists only in-frame clones, some missing. Of a few hundred thousand clones detected, 80% to 95% appear once; the ten largest clones hold around 4.2%. Sequenced material: peripheral blood, taken in a trial of Ad26.COV2.S vaccine versus placebo. These receptors originate from a person between 18 and 65 years old who received the Ad26.COV2.S COVID-19 vaccine or a placebo. The CDR3 runs from the conserved cysteine through the conserved F or W. D genes are given only for firm matches. The size of a clone is reported for some rows only, either as once, few or many, or as a class for expanded clones.

V	J	size	D	CDR3	DNA
TRBV5-1	TRBJ2-1	-	-	CASSLVRMGVNEQFF	TGCGCCAGCAGCTTGGTTAGGATGGGAGTAAATGAGCAGTTCTTC
TRBV14	TRBJ1-1	-	-	CASSQVERPDGAFF	TGTGCCAGCAGCCAAGTTGAGCGCCCCGACGGAGCTTTCTTT
TRBV29-1	TRBJ2-1	-	-	CSVEKAVGYGRYNEQFF	TGCAGCGTTGAAAAGGCGGTCGGGTACGGAAGATACAATGAGCAGTTCTTC
TRBV9	TRBJ2-7	-	TRBD2	CASSTGLAGVNEQYF	TGTGCCAGCAGCACCGGACTAGCGGGAGTCAACGAGCAGTACTTC
TRBV27	TRBJ2-7	-	-	CARWTAYEQYF	TGTGCCAGATGGACAGCCTACGAGCAGTACTTC
TRBV28	TRBJ2-1	-	-	CASSRSSYNEQFF	TGTGCCAGCAGTAGGAGCTCCTACAATGAGCAGTTCTTC
TRBV6-6	TRBJ2-5	-	TRBD1	CASSYPTGPETQYF	TGTGCCAGCAGTTACCCGACAGGGCCAGAGACCCAGTACTTC
TRBV18	TRBJ2-7	-	-	CASSPRRGPYEQYF	TGTGCCAGCTCACCACGGCGGGGGCCCTACGAGCAGTACTTC
TRBV27	TRBJ2-3	-	-	CASSFHPGDRNTQYF	TGTGCCAGCAGTTTTCACCCAGGGGATAGGAATACGCAGTATTTT
TRBV10-3	TRBJ2-1	-	-	CAISAQDKHNEQFF	TGTGCCATCAGTGCCCAGGACAAACACAATGAGCAGTTCTTC
TRBV5-5	TRBJ2-7	-	TRBD1	CASSLLGRDRDYEQYF	TGTGCCAGCAGCTTATTGGGTCGGGACAGGGACTACGAGCAGTACTTC
TRBV18	TRBJ1-5	-	-	CASSDTEGQPQHF	TGTGCCAGCTCCGACACAGAGGGGCAGCCCCAGCATTTT
TRBV7-2	TRBJ1-2	-	-	CASSLGAGSAYGYTF	TGTGCCAGCAGCCTTGGAGCTGGGTCTGCCTATGGCTACACCTTC
TRBV23-1	TRBJ1-1	-	-	CASSQSGSRVGPGGTEAFF	TGCGCCAGCAGTCAATCTGGGAGCAGGGTCGGTCCCGGTGGCACTGAAGCTTTCTTT
TRBV7-2	TRBJ2-7	-	TRBD2	CASSLGLAGEQYF	TGTGCCAGCAGCTTAGGACTAGCGGGTGAGCAGTACTTC
TRBV19	TRBJ2-5	-	-	CASSMGARRETQYF	TGTGCCAGTAGTATGGGGGCGCGGAGGGAGACCCAGTACTTC
TRBV9	TRBJ1-3	-	-	CASSAWGAPDSGNTIYF	TGTGCCAGCAGCGCCTGGGGGGCCCCAGACTCTGGAAACACCATATATTTT
TRBV27	TRBJ1-1	once	TRBD1	CASSPGQGHNTEAFF	TGTGCCAGCAGTCCCGGACAGGGGCATAACACTGAAGCTTTCTTT
TRBV6-6	TRBJ1-2	-	-	CASSYKGDGYTF	TGTGCCAGCAGTTACAAGGGGGATGGCTACACCTTC
TRBV19	TRBJ2-7	-	TRBD2	CASSEGTSGYYEQYF	TGTGCCAGTAGTGAGGGGACTAGCGGATATTACGAGCAGTACTTC
TRBV30	TRBJ1-5	-	TRBD1	CAWTGQGDQPQHF	TGTGCCTGGACTGGACAGGGTGATCAGCCCCAGCATTTT
TRBV5-4	TRBJ2-7	once	-	CASSLETETYEQYF	TGTGCCAGCAGCTTGGAGACCGAAACCTACGAGCAGTACTTC
TRBV15	TRBJ2-7	-	TRBD1	CATSRDSGGTGRSYEQYF	TGTGCCACCAGCAGAGATAGCGGAGGGACAGGGAGGTCCTACGAGCAGTACTTC
TRBV19	TRBJ2-1	-	TRBD2	CASSPSLGRAGGHNEQFF	TGTGCCAGTAGTCCGTCCCTGGGGAGAGCGGGAGGCCACAATGAGCAGTTCTTC
TRBV6-2/TRBV6-3	TRBJ2-3	-	TRBD2	CASSYSATSGRRFTDTQYF	TGTGCCAGCAGTTACTCGGCTACTAGCGGGAGGCGCTTCACAGATACGCAGTATTTT
TRBV6-6	TRBJ2-1	-	TRBD2	CASSRDLAGGSNEQFF	TGTGCCAGCAGCCGAGATCTAGCGGGAGGTAGTAATGAGCAGTTCTTC